The rows below give T cell receptor beta chains drawn from one sample of a study of T cell changes during pregnancy in multiple sclerosis. Generated by immunoSEQ multiplex PCR, the TCRdb table keeps only in-frame clones and is missing some. The sample holds 45,000 to 75,000 clones; around 92% are singletons and the top ten take about 0.9%. Sequencing was performed on peripheral blood, taken in the first trimester of pregnancy. The receptors were gathered from a female donor with multiple sclerosis, enrolled in a pregnancy study. The CDR3 runs from the conserved cysteine through the conserved F or W. The D gene is left open where the match is weak. Some rows mark clone size as missing; the rest say once, few, many or name a class of expanded clone.

>TRBJ1-1|TRBV7-2|-|-
CASSLGRGGGTFF
TGTGCCAGCAGCTTAGGGAGGGGCGGGGGGACTTTCTTT
>TRBJ2-3|TRBV6-5|-|-
CASSQTFGVTDTQYF
TGTGCCAGCAGTCAGACCTTCGGGGTCACAGATACGCAGTATTTT
>TRBJ1-6|TRBV6-6|-|-
CASSYGTGGNSPLHF
TGTGCCAGCAGTTATGGTACGGGGGGGAATTCACCCCTCCACTTT
>TRBJ2-7|TRBV5-1|TRBD2|-
CASSLALAGGEQYF
TGCGCCAGCAGCTTGGCACTAGCGGGGGGAGAGCAGTACTTC
>TRBJ1-2|TRBV7-3|-|-
CASSPTVTHGYTF
TGTGCCAGCAGCCCGACAGTGACACACGGCTACACCTTC
>TRBJ1-1|TRBV4-2|TRBD1|-
CASSPRQGKAFF
TGTGCCAGCAGCCCTAGACAGGGGAAAGCTTTCTTT
>TRBJ1-4|TRBV30|-|-
CAWSAGAVSGEKLFF
TGTGCCTGGAGTGCAGGCGCGGTAAGCGGCGAAAAACTGTTTTTT
>TRBJ1-5|TRBV7-2|TRBD1|-
CASSLIRTGGARASQPQHF
TGTGCCAGCAGCTTGATTAGGACAGGGGGCGCGAGGGCTAGTCAGCCCCAGCATTTT
>TRBJ1-2|TRBV21-1|-|-
CASSKQWVQLTTNYGYTF
TGTGCCAGCAGCAAGCAGTGGGTACAGCTGACGACTAACTATGGCTACACCTTC
>TRBJ2-7|TRBV9|TRBD1|-
CASSASETGAGPPYEQYF
TGTGCCAGCAGCGCTTCCGAGACAGGGGCCGGGCCTCCTTACGAGCAGTACTTC
>TRBJ1-1|TRBV5-1|-|-
CASSLAGRGNTEAFF
TGCGCCAGCAGCCTAGCCGGGCGGGGGAACACTGAAGCTTTCTTT
>TRBJ2-3|TRBV5-4|TRBD2|-
CASSLAELAGEPLTDTQYF
TGTGCCAGCAGCTTGGCCGAACTAGCGGGGGAGCCACTCACAGATACGCAGTATTTT
>TRBJ1-1|TRBV25-1|-|-
CATQFGVTEAFF
TGTGCCACCCAGTTCGGGGTCACTGAAGCTTTCTTT
>TRBJ1-2|TRBV7-2|TRBD1|-
CASSPRQGLYGYTF
TGTGCCAGCAGCCCCCGACAGGGTTTATATGGCTACACCTTC
>TRBJ2-7|TRBV20-1|-|-
CSAQLQAEQYF
TGCAGTGCTCAACTTCAAGCCGAGCAGTACTTC
>TRBJ2-3|TRBV21-1|-|-
CARTTSGGSTDTQYF
TGTGCCAGGACCACTAGCGGGGGGTCCACAGATACGCAGTATTTT
>TRBJ1-4|TRBV21-1|-|once
CASSKWGPCCWVQHEKLFF
TGTGCCAGCAGCAAATGGGGGCCCTGTTGCTGGGTTCAACACGAAAAACTGTTTTTT
>TRBJ1-1|TRBV11-2|TRBD1|once
CASRLGTANTEAFF
TGTGCCAGCAGACTCGGGACAGCGAACACTGAAGCTTTCTTT
>TRBJ1-3|TRBV6-5|-|-
CASSYRAGVGNTIYF
TGTGCCAGCAGTTACCGGGCAGGGGTCGGAAACACCATATATTTT
>TRBJ2-7|TRBV7-8|TRBD1|-
CASSLVGQGAGEQYF
TGTGCCAGCAGCTTAGTAGGACAGGGGGCGGGCGAGCAGTACTTC
>TRBJ1-1|TRBV18|-|-
CASFTTSVNTEAFF
TGTGCCAGCTTCACCACGTCAGTGAACACTGAAGCTTTCTTT
>TRBJ1-3|TRBV7-2|TRBD1|-
CASSPTGLGNTIYF
TGTGCCAGCAGCCCGACAGGGCTCGGAAACACCATATATTTT
>TRBJ2-7|TRBV7-8|TRBD1|-
CASRLGQGAYEQYF
TGTGCCAGCAGACTGGGACAGGGGGCTTACGAGCAGTACTTC
>TRBJ2-3|TRBV2|TRBD2|-
CASSEGLATDTQYF
TGTGCCAGCAGTGAGGGACTAGCCACAGATACGCAGTATTTT